This record looks at one T cell receptor (beta chain) sequence and its context. Its target is not known. The PCR made use of 60 Vbeta and 13 Jbeta primers. Method: immunoSEQ multiplex PCR; TCRdb's copy keeps in-frame clones and lacks some. Of roughly 200,000 clones listed, roughly 79% are singletons. Everyone who donated was a healthy bone marrow donor. This CDR3 region has 18 residues. V lost 3 bases and J lost 8; bases outside the gene matches: 19. Germline CDR1 reads SEHNR; CDR2 reads FQNEAQ (reference sequence). This sample was included in a study of cytomegalovirus exposure and HLA in healthy donors. Notes on the study in general: In a later analysis, a genetic analysis reported fewer productive-TCR N-insertions in an Asian-associated ancestry cluster than the cohort average. Three CMV-associated chains proved CMV antigen-specific in vitro. Common viral pathogens seemed, in a later analysis, to connect with several of the most significant clusters.

This receptor was obtained from a woman in her forties in good health and CMV-seronegative. V is TRBV7-9 and J is TRBJ2-1, with 7 bases lining up with TRBD2. The sequenced sample consisted of PBMCs. Written as DNA, the CDR3 is TGTGCCAGCAGCTTCACCATTAGTGGGGGGGGTCGATCTCATGAGCAGTTCTTC. Translated: CASSFTISGGGRSHEQFF.